This entry features one T cell receptor beta chain sequence. The antigen remains undetermined. The data were taken from a study of CD8+CD57+ T cells in acquired aplastic anemia. General study points: For CD8+ Simpson's diversity, patients and controls showed no significant difference.

Patients chosen for sequencing had shown CD8+CD57+ cell expansion by flow cytometry. Genomic DNA, serving as template, underwent TCR beta VDJ and CDR3 profiling. TCRdb redid the calling of the reads with MiXCR, one entry per CDR3 protein. The table has some 170,000 distinct CDR3 sequences, roughly 65% seen once. CDR1 is DFQATT, CDR2 SNEGSKA, per germline (reference sequence). Deletions cut 4 bases from V and 2 bases from J, with 18 bases between. The CDR3 is 15 amino acids. This chain links TRBV20-1 with TRBJ2-7, with a weak D call TRBD2 (6 bases). The receptor comes from a human donor with aplastic anemia. What was sequenced was sorted CD4+, CD8+, or CD8+CD57+ T cells (not recorded which) from PBMCs. CDR3 sequence: CSAKGMRGRTYEQYF. The CDR3 coding sequence is TGCAGTGCTAAGGGTATGCGGGGAAGGACCTACGAGCAGTACTTC.